This TCR beta chain was captured by sequencing in a study of T cells expressing NK-cell markers. This CDR3 spans 15 amino acids. Per germline, CDR1 MGHRA and CDR2 YSYEKL. TCRdb reprocessed the 5' RACE reads, with one entry per CDR3 protein and no DNA. The sample data list 300,000 to 500,000 distinct CDR3 sequences. This chain connects TRBV4-1 to TRBJ2-5. The specimen was blood T cells: a sorted CD56 or NKG2C T cell subset, CD4+ or CD8+ T cells, or bulk PBMC T cells (not recorded which). The TCR comes from a woman aged 45-65 years in good health. The CDR3 reads CASSQSDTAKETQYF.